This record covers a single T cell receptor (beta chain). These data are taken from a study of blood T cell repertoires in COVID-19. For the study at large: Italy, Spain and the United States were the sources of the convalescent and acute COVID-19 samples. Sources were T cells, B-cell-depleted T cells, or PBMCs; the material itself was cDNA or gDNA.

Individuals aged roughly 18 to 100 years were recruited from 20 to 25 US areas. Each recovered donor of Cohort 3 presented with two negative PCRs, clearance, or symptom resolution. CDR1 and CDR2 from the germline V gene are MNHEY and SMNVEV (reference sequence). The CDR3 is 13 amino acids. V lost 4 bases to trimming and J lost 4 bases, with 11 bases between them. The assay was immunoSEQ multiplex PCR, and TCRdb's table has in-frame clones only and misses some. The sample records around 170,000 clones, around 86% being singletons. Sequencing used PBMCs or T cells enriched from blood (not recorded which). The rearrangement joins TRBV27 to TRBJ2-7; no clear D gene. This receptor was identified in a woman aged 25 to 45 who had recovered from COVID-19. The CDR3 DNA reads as TGTGCCAGCAGTTGGCAGCCGGGTTACGAGCAGTACTTC. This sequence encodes CASSWQPGYEQYF.